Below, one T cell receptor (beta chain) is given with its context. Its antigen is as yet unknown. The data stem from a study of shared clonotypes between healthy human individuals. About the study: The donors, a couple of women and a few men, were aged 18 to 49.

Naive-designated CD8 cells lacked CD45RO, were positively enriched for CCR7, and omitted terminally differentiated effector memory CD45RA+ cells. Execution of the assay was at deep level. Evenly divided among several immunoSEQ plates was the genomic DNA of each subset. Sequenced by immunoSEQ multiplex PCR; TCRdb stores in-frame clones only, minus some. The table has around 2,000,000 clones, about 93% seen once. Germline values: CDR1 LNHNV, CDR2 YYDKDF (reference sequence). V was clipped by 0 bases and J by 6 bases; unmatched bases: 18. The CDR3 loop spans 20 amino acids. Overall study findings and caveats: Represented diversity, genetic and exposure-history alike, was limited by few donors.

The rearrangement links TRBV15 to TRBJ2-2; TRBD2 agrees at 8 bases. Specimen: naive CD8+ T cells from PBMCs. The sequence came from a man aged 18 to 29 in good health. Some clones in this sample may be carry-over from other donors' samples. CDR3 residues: CATSREVPALPGLVSGELFF. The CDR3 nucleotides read TGTGCCACCAGCAGAGAGGTCCCCGCCCTGCCGGGACTAGTCTCCGGGGAGCTGTTTTTT.